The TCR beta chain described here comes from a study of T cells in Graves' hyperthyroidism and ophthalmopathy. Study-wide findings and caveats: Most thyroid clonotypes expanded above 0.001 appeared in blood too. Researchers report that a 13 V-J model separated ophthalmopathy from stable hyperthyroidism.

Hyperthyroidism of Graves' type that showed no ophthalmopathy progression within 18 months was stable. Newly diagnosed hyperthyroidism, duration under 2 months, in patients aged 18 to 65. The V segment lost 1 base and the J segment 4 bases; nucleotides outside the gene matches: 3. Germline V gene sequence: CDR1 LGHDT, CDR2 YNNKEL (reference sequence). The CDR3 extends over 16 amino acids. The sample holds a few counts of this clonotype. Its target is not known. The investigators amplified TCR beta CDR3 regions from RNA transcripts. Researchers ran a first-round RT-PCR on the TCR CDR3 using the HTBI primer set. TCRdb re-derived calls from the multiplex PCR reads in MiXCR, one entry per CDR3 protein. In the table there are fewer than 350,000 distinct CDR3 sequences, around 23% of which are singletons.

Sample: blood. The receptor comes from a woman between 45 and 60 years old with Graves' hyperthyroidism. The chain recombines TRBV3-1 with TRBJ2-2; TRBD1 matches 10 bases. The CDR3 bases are TGTGCCAGCAGCCAAGGGGACAGGGGTATCACCGGGGAGCTGTTTTTT. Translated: CASSQGDRGITGELFF.